This T cell receptor (beta chain) was recorded in a study of blood T cell repertoires in COVID-19. As for the study in general: Sites in the United States, Italy and Spain provided acute and convalescent COVID-19 samples.

This clone was detected once. Measured with immunoSEQ multiplex PCR; TCRdb has only the in-frame clones, and not every one. The table records about 160,000 clones, around 90% of them present only once. V lost 0 bases to trimming and J lost 2 bases, with 13 bases between them. Germline V gene data show CDR1 as MNHEY and CDR2 as SVGEGT. The length of the CDR3 is 16 residues. The origin of this receptor is a woman aged 55-69 years with active or convalescent COVID-19. The chain links TRBV6-2 or TRBV6-3 to TRBJ2-5, with TRBD1 as a possible D gene (5 bases). Source material: peripheral blood. The CDR3, as DNA: TGTGCCAGCAGTTACTCTTGGGGCGTACTTCAAGAGACCCAGTACTTC. It codes for CASSYSWGVLQETQYF.